The T cell receptor (beta chain) under discussion was sequenced for a study of graft-versus-host responses after intestinal transplantation. Study overall: Transplant recipients had multivisceral, liver-intestinal, or isolated intestinal grafts.

General observations from the study: Peak circulating GvH clone levels were associated with early post-transplant HvG declines. GvH clones appeared in recipient marrow, some first in ileum or blood.

Each post-transplant bone marrow sample was taken from the posterior iliac crest or from another site. Germline loops: CDR1 MNHNY, CDR2 SVGAGI (reference sequence). The CDR3 runs to 14 residues. The repertoire was sequenced with immunoSEQ multiplex PCR; TCRdb's copy has only in-frame clones and lacks some. The sample includes approximately 70,000 clones, just under 95% of them seen just once. Of note for this clone: The target antigen is unknown. The germline gene is not matched at one end of the junction; a read error may be the cause.

The rearrangement links TRBV6-6 to TRBJ2-7, with D possibly matching TRBD2 (6 bases). The origin of this receptor is a human patient who received an intestinal transplant, so some T cells may come from the graft donor. Sample: bone marrow, taken almost 750 days after intestinal transplantation. CDR3 sequence reads: CASGYREFPYEQYF. The CDR3 coding sequence is TGTGCCAGCGGTTATCGGGAGTTCCCCTACGAGCAGTACTTC.